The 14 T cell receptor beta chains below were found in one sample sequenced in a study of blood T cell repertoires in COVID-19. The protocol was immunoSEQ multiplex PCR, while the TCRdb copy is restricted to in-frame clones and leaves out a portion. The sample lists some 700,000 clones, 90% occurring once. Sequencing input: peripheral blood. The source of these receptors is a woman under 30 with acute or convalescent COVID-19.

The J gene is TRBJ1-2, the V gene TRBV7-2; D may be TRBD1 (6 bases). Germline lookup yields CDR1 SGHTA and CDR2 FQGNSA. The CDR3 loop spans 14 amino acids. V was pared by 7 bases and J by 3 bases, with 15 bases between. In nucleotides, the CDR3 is TGTGCCAGCAACCTCCAAGGGGGGGACTATGGCTACACCTTC. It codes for CASNLQGGDYGYTF.

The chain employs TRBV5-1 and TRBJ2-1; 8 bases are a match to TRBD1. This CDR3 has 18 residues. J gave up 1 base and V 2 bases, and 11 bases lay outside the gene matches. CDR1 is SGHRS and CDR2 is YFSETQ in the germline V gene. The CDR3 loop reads CASSFHVRQGRSYNEQFF. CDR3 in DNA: TGCGCCAGCAGCTTTCACGTCCGACAGGGGCGATCCTACAATGAGCAGTTCTTC.

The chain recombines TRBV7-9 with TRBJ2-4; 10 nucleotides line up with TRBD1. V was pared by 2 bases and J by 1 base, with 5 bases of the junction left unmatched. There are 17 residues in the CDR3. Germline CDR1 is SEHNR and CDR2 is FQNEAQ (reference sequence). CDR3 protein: CASSLSGTGVAKNIQYF. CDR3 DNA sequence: TGTGCCAGCAGCTTATCCGGGACAGGGGTTGCCAAAAACATTCAGTACTTC.

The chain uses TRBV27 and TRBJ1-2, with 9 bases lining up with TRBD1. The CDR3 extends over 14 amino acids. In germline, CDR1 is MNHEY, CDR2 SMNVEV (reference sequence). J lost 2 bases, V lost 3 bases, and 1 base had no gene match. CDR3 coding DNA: TGTGCCAGCAGTTTCGGACAGGGGAACTATGGCTACACCTTC. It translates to CASSFGQGNYGYTF.

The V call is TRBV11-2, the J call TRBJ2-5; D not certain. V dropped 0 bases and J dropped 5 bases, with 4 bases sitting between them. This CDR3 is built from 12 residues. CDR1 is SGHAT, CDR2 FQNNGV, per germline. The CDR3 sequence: CASSLDRETQYF. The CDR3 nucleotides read TGTGCCAGCAGCTTAGACCGGGAGACCCAGTACTTC.

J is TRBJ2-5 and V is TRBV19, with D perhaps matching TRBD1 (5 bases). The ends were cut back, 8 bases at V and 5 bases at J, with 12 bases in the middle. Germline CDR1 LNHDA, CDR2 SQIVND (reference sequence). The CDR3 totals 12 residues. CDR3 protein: CASPGFGETQYF. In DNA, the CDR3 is TGTGCCAGTCCAGGGTTCGGGGAGACCCAGTACTTC. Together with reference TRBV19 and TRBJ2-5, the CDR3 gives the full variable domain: DGGITQSPKYLFRKEGQNVTLSCEQNLNHDAMYWYRQDPGQGLRLIYYSQIVNDFQKGDIAEGYSVSREKKESFPLTVTSAQKNPTAFYLCASPGFGETQYFGPGTRLLVL.

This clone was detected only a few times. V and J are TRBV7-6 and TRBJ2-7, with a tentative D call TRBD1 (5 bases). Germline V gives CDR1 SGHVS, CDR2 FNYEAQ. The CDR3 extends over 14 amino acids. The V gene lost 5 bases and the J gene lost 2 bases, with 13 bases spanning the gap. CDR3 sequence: CASSLRQTAYEQYF. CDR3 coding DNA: TGTGCCAGCAGCCTTAGACAGACCGCCTACGAGCAGTACTTC.

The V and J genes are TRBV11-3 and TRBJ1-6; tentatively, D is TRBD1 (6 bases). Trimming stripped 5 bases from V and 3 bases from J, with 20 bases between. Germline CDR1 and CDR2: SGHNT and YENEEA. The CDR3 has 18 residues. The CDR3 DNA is TGTGCCAGCAGCCTATACGGGACATTAGAAAGCTATAATTCACCCCTCCACTTT. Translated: CASSLYGTLESYNSPLHF. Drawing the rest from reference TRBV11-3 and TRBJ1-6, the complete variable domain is EAGVVQSPRYKIIEKKQPVAFWCNPISGHNTLYWYLQNLGQGPELLIRYENEEAVDDSQLPKDRFSAERLKGVDSTLKIQPAELGDSAVYLCASSLYGTLESYNSPLHFGNGTRLTVT.

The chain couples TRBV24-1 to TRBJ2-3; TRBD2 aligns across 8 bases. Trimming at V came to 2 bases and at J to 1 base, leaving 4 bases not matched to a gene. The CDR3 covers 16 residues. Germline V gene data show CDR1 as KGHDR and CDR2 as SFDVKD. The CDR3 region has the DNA TGTGCCACCAGTGATTCCCGGCGGGGGGGCACAGATACGCAGTATTTT. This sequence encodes CATSDSRRGGTDTQYF.

The CDR3 is CASSSQQGAYYEQYF. For the CDR3, the DNA is TGTGCCAGTAGTTCCCAACAGGGGGCGTACTACGAGCAGTACTTC. The rearrangement uses TRBV19 and TRBJ2-7; the match to TRBD1 covers 9 bases. The CDR3 sequence is 15 residues long. CDR1 and CDR2 from the germline V gene are LNHDA and SQIVND (reference sequence). After removal of 5 bases from V and 3 bases from J, the junction contained 8 bases not matched to a gene. The full variable domain, completed using reference TRBV19 and TRBJ2-7, is DGGITQSPKYLFRKEGQNVTLSCEQNLNHDAMYWYRQDPGQGLRLIYYSQIVNDFQKGDIAEGYSVSREKKESFPLTVTSAQKNPTAFYLCASSSQQGAYYEQYFGPGTRLTVT.

The CDR3 here is CASKGGTGGAHGYTF. CDR3 in DNA: TGTGCCAGCAAGGGCGGGACAGGGGGCGCCCATGGCTACACCTTC. The V and J genes are TRBV6-5 and TRBJ1-2; TRBD1 aligns across 12 bases. The CDR3 has 15 residues. The germline CDR1 and CDR2 sequences are MNHEY and SVGAGI. The junction had 9 bases not matched to a gene; V was cut back by 7 bases and J by 6 bases.

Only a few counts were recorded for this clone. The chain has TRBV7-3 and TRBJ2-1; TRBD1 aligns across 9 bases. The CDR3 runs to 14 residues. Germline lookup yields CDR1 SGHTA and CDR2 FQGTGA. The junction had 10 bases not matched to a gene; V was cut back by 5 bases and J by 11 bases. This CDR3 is CASSPTRDRVKQFF. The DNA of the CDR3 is TGTGCCAGCAGCCCAACCCGGGACAGGGTAAAGCAGTTCTTC.

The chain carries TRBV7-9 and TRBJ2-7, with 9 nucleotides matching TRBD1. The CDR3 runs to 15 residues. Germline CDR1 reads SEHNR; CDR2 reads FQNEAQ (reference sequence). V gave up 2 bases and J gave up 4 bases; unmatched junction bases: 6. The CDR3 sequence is CASSLSYRGHYEQYF. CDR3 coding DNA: TGTGCCAGCAGCTTAAGTTACAGGGGGCATTACGAGCAGTACTTC.

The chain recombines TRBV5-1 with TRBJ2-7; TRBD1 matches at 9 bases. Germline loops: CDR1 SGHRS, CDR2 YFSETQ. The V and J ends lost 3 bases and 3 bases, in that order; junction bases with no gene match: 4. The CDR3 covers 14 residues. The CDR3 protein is CASSSGGQGYEQYF. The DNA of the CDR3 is TGCGCCAGCAGCTCTGGGGGACAGGGCTACGAGCAGTACTTC.